This TCR beta chain was identified in a study of Tregs in tolerant kidney transplant recipients. Assay used: immunoSEQ multiplex PCR; TCRdb lists only in-frame clones, some missing. Reported are roughly 48,000 clones; the ten largest clones contain 0.7% to 0.95%. Concerning this clone: The target antigen is unknown. The read comes to an end 3 residues before the CDR3 does, leaving the germline J gene to fill in the end.

Germline loops: CDR1 DFQATT, CDR2 SNEGSKA (reference sequence). The CDR3 length is 14 residues. The trim removed 2 bases at V and 9 bases at J, leaving 8 bases unmatched. Study conclusions and caveats: Expanding Tregs on activated donor B cells appeared to best identify donor-specific TCRbeta clones.

This sequence was found in a human donor who received a combined kidney and bone marrow transplant. The chain couples TRBV20-1 to TRBJ2-1; 9 bases match TRBD2. The source material was CD4+ T cells from blood, sampled before the transplant. Incomplete CDR3 DNA: TGCAGTGCTAGATCAGTAGCGGGAGTTGGTGAG. Its translation: CSARSVAGVGE. Given in full, the CDR3 is CSARSVAGVGEQFF.